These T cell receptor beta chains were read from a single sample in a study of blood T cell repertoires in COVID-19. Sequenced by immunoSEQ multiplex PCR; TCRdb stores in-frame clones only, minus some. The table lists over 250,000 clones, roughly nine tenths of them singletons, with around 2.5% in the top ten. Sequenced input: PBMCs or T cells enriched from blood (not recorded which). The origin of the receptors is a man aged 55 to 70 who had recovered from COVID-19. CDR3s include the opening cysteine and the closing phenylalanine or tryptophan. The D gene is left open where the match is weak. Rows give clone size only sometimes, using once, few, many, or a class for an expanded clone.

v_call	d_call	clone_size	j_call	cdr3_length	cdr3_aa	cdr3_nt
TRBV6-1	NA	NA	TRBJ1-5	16	CASSEAGGIRNQPQHF	TGTGCCAGCAGTGAAGCGGGAGGGATCCGCAATCAGCCCCAGCATTTT
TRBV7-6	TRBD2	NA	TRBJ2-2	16	CASGGTSGTYTGELFF	TGTGCCAGCGGGGGGACTAGCGGAACGTACACCGGGGAGCTGTTTTTT
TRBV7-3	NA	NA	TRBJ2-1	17	CASSPKGASVLYNEQFF	TGTGCCAGCAGCCCAAAGGGGGCTAGCGTGTTGTACAATGAGCAGTTCTTC
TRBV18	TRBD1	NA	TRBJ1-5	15	CASSPLGQGRQPQHF	TGTGCCAGCTCACCCCTGGGACAGGGGAGGCAGCCCCAGCATTTT
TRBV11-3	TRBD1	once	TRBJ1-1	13	CASSRGTGTEAFF	TGTGCCAGCAGCCGAGGGACAGGCACTGAAGCTTTCTTT
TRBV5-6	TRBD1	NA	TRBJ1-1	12	CASSYDRGKAFF	TGTGCCAGCAGTTACGACAGGGGAAAAGCTTTCTTT
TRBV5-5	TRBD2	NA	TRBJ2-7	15	CASRLLAGGPYEQYF	TGTGCCAGCAGGCTGCTAGCGGGAGGGCCCTACGAGCAGTACTTC
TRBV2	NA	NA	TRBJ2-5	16	CASSEALGMGARTQYF	TGTGCCAGCAGTGAAGCGCTAGGAATGGGGGCGAGGACCCAGTACTTC
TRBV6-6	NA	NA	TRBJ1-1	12	CASSPLNTEAFF	TGTGCCAGCAGCCCTCTGAACACTGAAGCTTTCTTT
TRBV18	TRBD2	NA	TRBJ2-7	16	CASSPAGGNGHYEQYF	TGTGCCAGCTCACCAGCCGGGGGGAACGGGCACTACGAGCAGTACTTC
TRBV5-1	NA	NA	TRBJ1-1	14	CASSLWGENTEAFF	TGCGCCAGCAGCTTGTGGGGCGAGAACACTGAAGCTTTCTTT
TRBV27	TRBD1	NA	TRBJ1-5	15	CASSRTGGSNQPQHF	TGTGCCAGCAGCCGAACAGGGGGGAGCAATCAGCCCCAGCATTTT
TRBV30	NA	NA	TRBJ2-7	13	CAWSQQGSYEQYF	TGTGCCTGGAGCCAACAGGGATCCTACGAGCAGTACTTC
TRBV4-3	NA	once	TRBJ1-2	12	CASSQSNYGYTF	TGCGCCAGCAGCCAATCGAACTATGGCTACACCTTC
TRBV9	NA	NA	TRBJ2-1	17	CASSARVAGTIANEQFF	TGTGCCAGCAGCGCCCGGGTGGCGGGGACGATTGCGAATGAGCAGTTCTTC
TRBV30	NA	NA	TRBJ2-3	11	CAWTHSVTQYF	TGTGCCTGGACCCATAGCGTTACGCAGTATTTT
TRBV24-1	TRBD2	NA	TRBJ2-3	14	CATSDGGGTDTQYF	TGTGCCACCAGTGATGGGGGGGGCACAGATACGCAGTATTTT
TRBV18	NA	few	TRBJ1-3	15	CASSPPGLSGNTIYF	TGTGCCAGCTCACCACCGGGACTCTCTGGAAACACCATATATTTT
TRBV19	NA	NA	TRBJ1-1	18	CASSGSLGQLTPGTEAFF	TGTGCCAGTAGTGGTAGTCTGGGGCAGTTAACCCCCGGCACTGAAGCTTTCTTT
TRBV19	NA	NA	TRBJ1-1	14	CASSRGAGATEAFF	TGTGCCAGTAGCAGAGGTGCGGGGGCCACTGAAGCTTTCTTT
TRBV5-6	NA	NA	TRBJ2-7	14	CASSLRSAAYEQYF	TGTGCCAGCAGCTTGCGCAGCGCAGCCTACGAGCAGTACTTC
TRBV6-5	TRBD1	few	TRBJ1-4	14	CASSRTGVGEKLFF	TGTGCCAGCAGTCGAACAGGGGTAGGCGAAAAACTGTTTTTT
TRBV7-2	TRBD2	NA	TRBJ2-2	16	CASSSASGGSTGELFF	TGTGCCAGCAGCTCTGCTAGCGGGGGGTCGACCGGGGAGCTGTTTTTT
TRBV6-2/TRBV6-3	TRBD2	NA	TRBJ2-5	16	CASSHATSGGLETQYF	TGTGCCAGCAGCCACGCGACTAGCGGGGGGTTGGAGACCCAGTACTTC
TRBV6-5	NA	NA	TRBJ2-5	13	CASSYQQQETQYF	TGTGCCAGCAGTTACCAACAGCAAGAGACCCAGTACTTC
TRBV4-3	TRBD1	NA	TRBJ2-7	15	CASSQATGVSYEQYF	TGCGCCAGCAGCCAAGCGACAGGGGTATCCTACGAGCAGTACTTC
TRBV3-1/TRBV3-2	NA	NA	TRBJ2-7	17	CASSQDRSQGYPYEQYF	TGTGCCAGCAGCCAAGATCGCTCACAGGGATACCCTTACGAGCAGTACTTC
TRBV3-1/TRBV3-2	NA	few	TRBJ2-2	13	CASRASPTGELFF	TGTGCCAGCAGGGCTAGCCCCACCGGGGAGCTGTTTTTT
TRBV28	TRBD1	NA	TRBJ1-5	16	CASSLPGQGFNQPQHF	TGTGCCAGCAGTTTACCGGGACAGGGTTTCAATCAGCCCCAGCATTTT
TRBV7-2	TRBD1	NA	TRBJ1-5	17	CASSLVPGQGGNQPQHF	TGTGCCAGCAGCTTAGTCCCGGGACAGGGAGGCAATCAGCCCCAGCATTTT
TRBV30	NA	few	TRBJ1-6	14	CAWSPRAYNSPLHF	TGTGCCTGGTCTCCCAGGGCCTATAATTCACCCCTCCACTTT
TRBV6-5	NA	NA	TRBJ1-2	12	CASSPVRGGYTF	TGTGCCAGCAGCCCCGTGAGAGGGGGCTACACCTTC
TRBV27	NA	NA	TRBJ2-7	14	CASSFVFGGYEQYF	TGTGCCAGCAGTTTCGTTTTTGGAGGTTACGAGCAGTACTTC